This passage covers 15 T cell receptor beta chains from one sample sequenced in a study of control samples from healthy donors and cancer patients (dated by TCRdb to 2019 to 2021). Library method: the immunoSEQ multiplex PCR assay. TCRdb's version of the immuneACCESS table is confined to in-frame rearrangements and falls short of the full clone set. An unresolved V gene accounts for under half of the shortfall where checked; the remainder is of unknown origin. This sample holds 130,000 or so clones; more than 70% were observed only once. Clones ranked in the top ten supply about 2.7% of the sample. The specimen was blood. These receptors were collected from a man aged 60-69 years in good health.

The chain uses TRBV4-1 and TRBJ1-1; no firm D call. Germline V lookup: CDR1 MGHRA, CDR2 YSYEKL. The CDR3 length is 15 residues. V lost 6 bases, J lost 3 bases, and 17 bases lay in between. The CDR3 coding sequence is TGCGCCAGCAGGGGAGTCTTGTTTAAGGACACTGAAGCTTTCTTT. This sequence encodes CASRGVLFKDTEAFF.

The chain recombines TRBV2 with TRBJ1-5; 9 bases match TRBD1. V was pared by 7 bases and J by 6 bases, with 7 bases of the junction left unmatched. CDR1 SNHLY and CDR2 FYNNEI come from the germline V gene. The CDR3 consists of 14 residues. Here the CDR3 reads CASKLDRGPQPQHF. The CDR3 DNA follows: TGTGCCAGCAAGCTGGACAGGGGCCCTCAGCCCCAGCATTTT.

This clone was observed a handful of times. The rearrangement links TRBV4-1 to TRBJ2-7; D may be TRBD1 (5 bases). Germline V gives CDR1 MGHRA, CDR2 YSYEKL. V lost 3 bases to trimming and J lost 3 bases, with 9 bases between them. The CDR3 covers 13 residues. This CDR3 reads CASSQTEYYEQYF. In nucleotides, the CDR3 is TGCGCCAGCAGCCAGACAGAGTACTACGAGCAGTACTTC.

This chain connects TRBV12-3 or TRBV12-4 to TRBJ1-4, with TRBD1 as a possible D gene (5 bases). CDR3 length equals 13 residues. V shed 7 bases and J shed 2 bases, with 8 bases lying between them. The DNA for the CDR3 is TGTGCCAGCATTGACAGCACTAATGAAAAACTGTTTTTT. Protein sequence: CASIDSTNEKLFF.

The V gene is TRBV18, the J gene TRBJ2-7, with 10 bases matching TRBD1. Germline V CDR1 and CDR2: KGHSH, LQKENI. The V and J ends lost 3 bases and 2 bases, in that order; junction bases with no gene match: 1. The CDR3 covers 14 residues. CDR3 amino acids: CASSPDRGAYEQYF. For the CDR3, the DNA is TGTGCCAGCTCACCGGACAGGGGGGCCTACGAGCAGTACTTC.

The chain links TRBV7-2 to TRBJ2-2, with D possibly matching TRBD2 (5 bases). This CDR3 spans 15 amino acids. V dropped 0 bases and J dropped 7 bases, with 12 bases sitting between them. CDR1 SGHTA and CDR2 FQGNSA come from the germline V gene. As DNA, the CDR3 is TGTGCCAGCAGCTTAGCGATAGTGGGGAGCGGGGAGCTGTTTTTT. It codes for CASSLAIVGSGELFF.

The chain joins TRBV30 to TRBJ1-5; possible D gene TRBD1, 5 bases. The germline CDR1 and CDR2 sequences are GTSNPN and SVGIG (reference sequence). Trimming left V 4 bases short and J 9 bases short, with 19 bases between. The CDR3 runs to 14 residues. The CDR3 DNA reads as TGTGCCTGGACCTCCGGGACGGGGAATGGGCCCCAGCATTTT. The encoded protein is CAWTSGTGNGPQHF.

The count of this clone is one. V gene TRBV7-9 combines with J gene TRBJ2-3, with D maybe TRBD2 (5 bases). This CDR3 spans 16 amino acids. In germline, CDR1 is SEHNR, CDR2 FQNEAQ (reference sequence). The V end lost 3 bases, the J end lost 2 bases, and 15 bases lay between the germline ends. The CDR3 region has the DNA TGTGCCAGCAGCTTCTTTCAGCCACTAGACACAGATACGCAGTATTTT. The encoded protein is CASSFFQPLDTDTQYF.

V usage is TRBV5-1 and J usage is TRBJ2-2; 7 bases are shared with TRBD2. Per the germline V gene, CDR1 is SGHRS and CDR2 is YFSETQ. V was pared by 4 bases and J by 4 bases, with 4 bases of the junction left unmatched. CDR3 size: 14 residues. The CDR3 loop reads CASSGRTSTGELFF. CDR3 nucleotides: TGCGCCAGCAGCGGACGGACTAGCACCGGGGAGCTGTTTTTT.

V is TRBV9 and J is TRBJ2-7; D may be TRBD2 (5 bases). Trimming removed 4 bases from V and 2 bases from J, with 13 bases in between. Germline lookup yields CDR1 SGDLS and CDR2 YYNGEE. The CDR3 loop spans 14 amino acids. CDR3: CASSPFGGPYEQYF. The CDR3 bases are TGTGCCAGCAGCCCCTTTGGAGGCCCCTACGAGCAGTACTTC.

This clone appeared a single time. The chain couples TRBV27 to TRBJ1-2, with TRBD1 identical over 11 bases. The CDR3 consists of 14 residues. The junction had 2 bases not matched to a gene; V was cut back by 6 bases and J by 2 bases. From germline, CDR1 is MNHEY and CDR2 SMNVEV (reference sequence). The CDR3 spells CASRRTGGNYGYTF. Written as DNA, the CDR3 is TGTGCCAGCAGGCGGACAGGGGGCAACTATGGCTACACCTTC.

The rearrangement joins TRBV28 to TRBJ2-1; possibly TRBD2 for D (6 bases). Trimming removed 5 bases from V and 12 bases from J, with 20 bases in between. CDR3 length: 14 residues. From germline, CDR1 is MDHEN and CDR2 SYDVKM. In DNA form, the CDR3 reads TGTGCCAGCAGTGGAGACGGAGGGTACGTTGGGCAGTTCTTC. It codes for CASSGDGGYVGQFF. Drawing the rest from reference TRBV28 and TRBJ2-1, the complete variable domain is DVKVTQSSRYLVKRTGEKVFLECVQDMDHENMFWYRQDPGLGLRLIYFSYDVKMKEKGDIPEGYSVSREKKERFSLILESASTNQTSMYLCASSGDGGYVGQFFGPGTRLTVL.

V usage is TRBV12-3 or TRBV12-4 and J usage is TRBJ2-5; D call uncertain. The CDR3 is 13 residues long. V gave up 5 bases and J gave up 2 bases, with 9 bases separating them. CDR3 in DNA: TGTGCCAGCAGTCAACACCGACAAGAGACCCAGTACTTC. Its translation: CASSQHRQETQYF.

This rearrangement joins TRBV19 to TRBJ1-5, with TRBD1 matching over 8 bases. Looked up from germline, CDR1 is LNHDA and CDR2 is SQIVND (reference sequence). The CDR3 has 14 amino acids. The ends lost 5 bases at V and 6 bases at J; junction bases unmatched: 6. The CDR3 bases are TGTGCCAGTAGTTCCCAGGGGGCCGGTCAGCCCCAGCATTTT. This codes for CASSSQGAGQPQHF.

The chain combines TRBV5-4 with TRBJ2-3; the D gene is possibly TRBD2 (5 bases). CDR1 and CDR2 from the germline V gene are SGHNT and YYREEE (reference sequence). The CDR3 is 17 residues long. Trimming removed 0 bases from V and 2 bases from J, with 16 bases in between. DNA for the CDR3: TGTGCCAGCAGCTTGGCCGATGGCGGGCCCAACACAGATACGCAGTATTTT. It codes for CASSLADGGPNTDTQYF.